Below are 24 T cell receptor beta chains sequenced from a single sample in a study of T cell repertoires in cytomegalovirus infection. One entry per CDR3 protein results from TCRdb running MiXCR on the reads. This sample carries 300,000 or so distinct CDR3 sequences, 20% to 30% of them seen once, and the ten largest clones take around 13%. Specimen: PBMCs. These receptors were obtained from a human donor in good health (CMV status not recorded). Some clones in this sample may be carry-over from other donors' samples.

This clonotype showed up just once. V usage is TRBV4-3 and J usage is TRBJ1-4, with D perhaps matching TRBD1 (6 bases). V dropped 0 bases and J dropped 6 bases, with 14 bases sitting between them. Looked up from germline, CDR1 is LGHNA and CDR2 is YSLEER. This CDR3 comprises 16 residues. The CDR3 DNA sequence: TGCGCCAGCAGCCAAGATCTTTGGGGGGCGGATGAAAAACTGTTTTTT. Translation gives CASSQDLWGADEKLFF.

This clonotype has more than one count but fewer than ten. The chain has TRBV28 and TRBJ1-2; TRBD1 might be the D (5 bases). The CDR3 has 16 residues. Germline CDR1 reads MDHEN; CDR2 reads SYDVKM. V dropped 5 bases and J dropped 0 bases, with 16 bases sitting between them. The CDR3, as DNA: TGTGCCAGCAGTCAAATTAGGACGACAGCTAACTATGGCTACACCTTC. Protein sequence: CASSQIRTTANYGYTF.

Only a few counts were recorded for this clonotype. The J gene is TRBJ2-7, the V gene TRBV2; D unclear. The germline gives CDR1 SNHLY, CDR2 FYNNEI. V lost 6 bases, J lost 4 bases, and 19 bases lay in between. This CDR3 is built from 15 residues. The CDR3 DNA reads TGTGCCAGCAGCGAAAGGCAGCCTTCGGTTTACGAGCAGTACTTC. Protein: CASSERQPSVYEQYF.

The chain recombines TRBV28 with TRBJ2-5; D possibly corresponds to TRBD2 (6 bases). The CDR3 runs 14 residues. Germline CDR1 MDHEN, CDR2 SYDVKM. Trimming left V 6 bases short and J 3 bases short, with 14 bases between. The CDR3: CASSLLGGEETQYF. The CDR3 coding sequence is TGTGCCAGCAGCCTCCTGGGAGGAGAAGAGACCCAGTACTTC.

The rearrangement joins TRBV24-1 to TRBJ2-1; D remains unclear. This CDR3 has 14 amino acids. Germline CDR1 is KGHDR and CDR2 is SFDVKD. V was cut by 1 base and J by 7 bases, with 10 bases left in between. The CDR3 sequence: CATSDFLLENEQFF. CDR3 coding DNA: TGTGCCACCAGTGATTTTTTGTTGGAGAATGAGCAGTTCTTC.

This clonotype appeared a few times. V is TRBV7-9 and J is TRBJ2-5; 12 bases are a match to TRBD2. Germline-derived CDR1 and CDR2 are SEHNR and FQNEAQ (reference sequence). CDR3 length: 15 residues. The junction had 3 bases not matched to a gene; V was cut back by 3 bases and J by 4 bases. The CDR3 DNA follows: TGTGCCAGCAGCTTGACTAGCGGGAGAAGAGAGACCCAGTACTTC. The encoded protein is CASSLTSGRRETQYF.

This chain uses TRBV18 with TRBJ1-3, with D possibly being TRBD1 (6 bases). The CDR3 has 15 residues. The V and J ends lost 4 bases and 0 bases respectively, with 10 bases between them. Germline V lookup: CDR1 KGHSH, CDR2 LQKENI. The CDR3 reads CASSQRGASGNTIYF. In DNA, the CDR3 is TGTGCCAGCTCACAACGGGGGGCCTCTGGAAACACCATATATTTT.

CDR3 coding DNA: TGCGCCAGCAGTGAGGCAGGGGGCTACAATCAGCCCCAGCATTTT. It encodes CASSEAGGYNQPQHF. This chain links TRBV10-2 with TRBJ1-5; 8 bases map to TRBD1. Trimming cost V 2 bases and J 3 bases; bases outside gene matches: 3. CDR1 and CDR2 (germline): WSHSY, SAAADI. The CDR3 is 15 amino acids.

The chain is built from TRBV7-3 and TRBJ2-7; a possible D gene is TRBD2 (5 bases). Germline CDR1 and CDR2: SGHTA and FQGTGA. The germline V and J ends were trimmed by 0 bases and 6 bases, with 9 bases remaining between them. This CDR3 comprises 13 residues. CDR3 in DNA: TGTGCCAGCAGCTTAACGCGAGGGTTCGAGCAGTACTTC. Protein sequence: CASSLTRGFEQYF.

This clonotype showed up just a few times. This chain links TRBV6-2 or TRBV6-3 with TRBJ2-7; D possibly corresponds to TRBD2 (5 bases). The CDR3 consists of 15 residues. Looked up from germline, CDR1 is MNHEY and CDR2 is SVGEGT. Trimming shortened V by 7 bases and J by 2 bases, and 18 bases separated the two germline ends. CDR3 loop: CASTTIYRLTYEQYF. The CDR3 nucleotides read TGTGCCAGCACCACAATCTACAGACTAACCTACGAGCAGTACTTC.

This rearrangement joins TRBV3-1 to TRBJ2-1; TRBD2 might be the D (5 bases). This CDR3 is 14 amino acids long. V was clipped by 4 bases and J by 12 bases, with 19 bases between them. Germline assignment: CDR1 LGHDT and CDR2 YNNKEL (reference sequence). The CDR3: CASSLRTSTQGQFF. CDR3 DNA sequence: TGTGCCAGCAGCCTACGTACTAGTACGCAAGGGCAGTTCTTC.

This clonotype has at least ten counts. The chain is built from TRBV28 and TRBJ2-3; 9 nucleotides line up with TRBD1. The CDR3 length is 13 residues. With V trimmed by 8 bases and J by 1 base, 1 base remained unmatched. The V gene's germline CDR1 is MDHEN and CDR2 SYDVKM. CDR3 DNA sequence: TGTGCCAGCTGGACAGGGGGCACAGATACGCAGTATTTT. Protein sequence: CASWTGGTDTQYF.

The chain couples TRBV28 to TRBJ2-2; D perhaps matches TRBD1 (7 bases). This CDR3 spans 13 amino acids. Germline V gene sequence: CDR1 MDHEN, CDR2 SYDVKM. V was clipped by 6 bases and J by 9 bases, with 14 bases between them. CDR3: CASRNQGGRELFF. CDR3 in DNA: TGTGCCAGCAGAAACCAGGGGGGTCGGGAGCTGTTTTTT.

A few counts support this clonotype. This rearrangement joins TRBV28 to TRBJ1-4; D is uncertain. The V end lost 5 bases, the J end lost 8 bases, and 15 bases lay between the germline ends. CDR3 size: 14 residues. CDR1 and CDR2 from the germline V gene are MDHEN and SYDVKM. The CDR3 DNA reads TGTGCCAGCAGTCGCTCTGGGTCGGGAGAAAAACTGTTTTTT. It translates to CASSRSGSGEKLFF.

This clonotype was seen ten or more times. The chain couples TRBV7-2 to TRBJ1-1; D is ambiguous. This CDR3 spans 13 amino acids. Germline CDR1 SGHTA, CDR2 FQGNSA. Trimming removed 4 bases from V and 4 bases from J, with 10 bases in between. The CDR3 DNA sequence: TGTGCCAGCAGCTCGAGTTGGAGCACTGAAGCTTTCTTT. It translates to CASSSSWSTEAFF. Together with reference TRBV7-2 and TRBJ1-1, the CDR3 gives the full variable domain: GAGVSQSPSNKVTEKGKDVELRCDPISGHTALYWYRQSLGQGLEFLIYFQGNSAPDKSGLPSDRFSAERTGGSVSTLTIQRTQQEDSAVYLCASSSSWSTEAFFGQGTRLTVV.

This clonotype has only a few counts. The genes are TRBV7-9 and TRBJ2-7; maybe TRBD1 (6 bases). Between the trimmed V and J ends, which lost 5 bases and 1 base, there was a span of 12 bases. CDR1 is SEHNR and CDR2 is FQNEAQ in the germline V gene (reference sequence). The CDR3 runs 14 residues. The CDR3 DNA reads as TGTGCCAGCAGCGGCAGGGACACTTCCTACGAGCAGTACTTC. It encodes CASSGRDTSYEQYF.

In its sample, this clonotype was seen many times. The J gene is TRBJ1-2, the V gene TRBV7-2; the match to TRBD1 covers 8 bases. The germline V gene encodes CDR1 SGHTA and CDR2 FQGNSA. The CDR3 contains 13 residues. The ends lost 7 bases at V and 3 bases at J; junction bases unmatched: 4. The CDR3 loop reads CASTGGADYGYTF. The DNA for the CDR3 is TGTGCCAGCACAGGGGGCGCCGACTATGGCTACACCTTC.

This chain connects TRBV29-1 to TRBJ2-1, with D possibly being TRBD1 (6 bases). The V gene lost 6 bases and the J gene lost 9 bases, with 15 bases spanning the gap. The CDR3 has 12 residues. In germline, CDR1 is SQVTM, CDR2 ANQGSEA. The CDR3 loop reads CSVGTGYGEQFF. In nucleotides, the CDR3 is TGCAGCGTGGGCACAGGGTACGGTGAGCAGTTCTTC.

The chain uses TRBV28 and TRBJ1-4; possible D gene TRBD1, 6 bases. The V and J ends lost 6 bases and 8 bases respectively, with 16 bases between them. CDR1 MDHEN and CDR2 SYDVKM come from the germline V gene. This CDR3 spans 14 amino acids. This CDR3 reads CASSQGGSGEKLFF. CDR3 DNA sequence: TGTGCCAGCAGCCAAGGGGGATCGGGGGAAAAACTGTTTTTT.

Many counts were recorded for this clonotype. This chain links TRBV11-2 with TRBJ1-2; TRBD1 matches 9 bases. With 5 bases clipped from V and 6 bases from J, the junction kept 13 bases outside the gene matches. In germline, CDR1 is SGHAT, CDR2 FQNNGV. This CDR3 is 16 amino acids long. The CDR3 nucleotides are TGTGCCAGCAGCGTGCGACCGGGACAGGGCCTCAATGGCTACACCTTC. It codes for CASSVRPGQGLNGYTF.

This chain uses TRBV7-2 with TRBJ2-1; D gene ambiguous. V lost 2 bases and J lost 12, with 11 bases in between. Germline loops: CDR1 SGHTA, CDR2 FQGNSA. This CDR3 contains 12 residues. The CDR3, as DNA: TGTGCCAGCAGCTTATTGGGTCTTCCGCAGTTCTTC. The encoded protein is CASSLLGLPQFF.

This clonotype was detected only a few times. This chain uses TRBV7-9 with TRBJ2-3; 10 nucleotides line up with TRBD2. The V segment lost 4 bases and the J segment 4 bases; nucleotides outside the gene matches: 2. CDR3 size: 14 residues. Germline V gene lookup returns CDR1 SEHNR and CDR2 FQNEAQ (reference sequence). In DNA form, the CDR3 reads TGTGCCAGCAGCTCCGGACTAGCGGCAGATACGCAGTATTTT. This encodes CASSSGLAADTQYF.

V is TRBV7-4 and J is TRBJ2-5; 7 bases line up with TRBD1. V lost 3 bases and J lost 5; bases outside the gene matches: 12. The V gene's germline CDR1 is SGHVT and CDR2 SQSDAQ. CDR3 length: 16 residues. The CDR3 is CASSLPRTGVDETQYF. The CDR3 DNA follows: TGTGCCAGCAGCTTGCCCCGGACAGGAGTTGATGAGACCCAGTACTTC. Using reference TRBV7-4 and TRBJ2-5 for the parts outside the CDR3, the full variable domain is GAGVSQSPRYKVAKRGRDVALRCDSISGHVTLYWYRQTLGQGSEVLTYSQSDAQRDKSGRPSGRFSAERPERSVSTLKIQRTEQGDSAVYLCASSLPRTGVDETQYFGPGTRLLVL.

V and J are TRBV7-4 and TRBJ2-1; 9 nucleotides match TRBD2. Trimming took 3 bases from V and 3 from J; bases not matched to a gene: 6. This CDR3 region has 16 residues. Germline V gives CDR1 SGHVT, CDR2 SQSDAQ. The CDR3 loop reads CASSFDRAGGYNEQFF. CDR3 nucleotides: TGTGCCAGCAGCTTTGATCGAGCGGGAGGCTACAATGAGCAGTTCTTC.